This TCR beta chain derives from a study of cytomegalovirus exposure and HLA in healthy donors. General study findings and limits: Presence/absence analyses treated sequencing depth as roughly uniform across donors.

A note on this clone: What it binds is not known.

The V segment lost 3 bases and the J segment 10 bases; nucleotides outside the gene matches: 6. The germline gives CDR1 LNHDA, CDR2 SQIVND (reference sequence). CDR3 length equals 14 residues. Vbeta (60) and Jbeta (13) primers were used in the PCR. Repertoires were generated with immunoSEQ multiplex PCR, while TCRdb's copy carries only in-frame clones and drops some. Of 45,000 to 70,000 clones in the sample, about 80% were seen once. Sequenced material: PBMCs. J is TRBJ1-6 and V is TRBV19; TRBD1 agrees at 7 bases. The clonotype originates from a man between 50 and 59 years old in good health and CMV-seronegative. CDR3 sequence reads: CASSMRGGESPLHF. CDR3 sequence (DNA): TGTGCCAGTAGTATGAGAGGGGGCGAGTCACCCCTCCACTTT. The whole variable domain, filled in from reference TRBV19 and TRBJ1-6, reads DGGITQSPKYLFRKEGQNVTLSCEQNLNHDAMYWYRQDPGQGLRLIYYSQIVNDFQKGDIAEGYSVSREKKESFPLTVTSAQKNPTAFYLCASSMRGGESPLHFGNGTRLTVT.